This TCR beta chain was documented in a study of T cells after yellow fever vaccination. The CDR3 is 15 amino acids. V was cut by 6 bases and J by 2 bases, with 14 bases left in between. One entry per CDR3 protein results from TCRdb running MiXCR on the 5' RACE reads. The sample holds about 320,000 distinct CDR3 sequences, approximately 4.5% seen once. Sequences were derived from PBMCs, sampled 15 days after the yellow fever booster vaccination. The clonotype comes from a man aged 18 to 35 who received the YFV17D yellow fever vaccine. V and J are TRBV12-3 or TRBV12-4 and TRBJ1-5; no clear D. The CDR3 reads CASSLHGIGNQPQHF. Written as DNA, the CDR3 is TGTGCCAGCAGCTTACACGGAATAGGCAATCAGCCCCAGCATTTT.